A few counts support the clone carrying this T cell receptor (beta chain). Antigen specificity is unknown. Vbeta (60) and Jbeta (13) primers were used in the PCR. The repertoire was sequenced with immunoSEQ multiplex PCR; TCRdb's copy has only in-frame clones and lacks some. This sample has approximately 140,000 clones, with roughly 88% found just once. This record belongs to a study of cytomegalovirus exposure and HLA in healthy donors. General study findings and limits: In an earlier analysis, in some 540 donors, most V segments appeared productive either ~87% or ~30% of the time.

The TCR sequence derives from a man aged 45 to 65 in good health and CMV-seronegative. The sample comprised PBMCs.

The CDR3 loop reads CASSLEIERNQPQHF. CDR3 nucleotide sequence: TGTGCCAGCAGCTTAGAAATCGAGCGGAATCAGCCCCAGCATTTT. This sequence joins TRBV7-9 and TRBJ1-5; no firm D call. The CDR3 spans 15 residues. Germline V gene lookup returns CDR1 SEHNR and CDR2 FQNEAQ (reference sequence). The V gene lost 1 base and the J gene lost 4 bases, with 11 bases spanning the gap.